These 3 T cell receptor beta chains came from one sample sequenced in a study of blood T cell repertoires in COVID-19. Sequencing used immunoSEQ multiplex PCR; TCRdb keeps in-frame clones, though not all of them. The profile shows around 240,000 clones, roughly 85% of them singletons. The sequencing input was PBMCs or T cells enriched from blood (not recorded which). The receptor set was obtained from a woman aged 50 to 60 who had recovered from COVID-19.

This chain joins TRBV19 and TRBJ1-1; D is uncertain. V was cut by 3 bases and J by 4 bases, with 12 bases left in between. This CDR3 region has 14 residues. The germline V gene has CDR1 LNHDA and CDR2 SQIVND (reference sequence). In DNA form, the CDR3 reads TGTGCCAGTAGTATGGTGTCTGCGGGCACTGAAGCTTTCTTT. This translates into CASSMVSAGTEAFF.

The chain employs TRBV4-1 and TRBJ2-5, with 8 bases matching TRBD2. This CDR3 region has 17 residues. Losses at the gene ends were 0 bases for V and 1 base for J; bases not matched to a gene: 7. CDR1 MGHRA and CDR2 YSYEKL come from the germline V gene. The CDR3 sequence: CASSQDWGREAQETQYF. CDR3 coding DNA: TGCGCCAGCAGCCAAGATTGGGGGCGGGAGGCCCAAGAGACCCAGTACTTC.

This sequence joins TRBV7-2 and TRBJ1-4, with TRBD1 matching 8 bases. Germline V gene lookup returns CDR1 SGHTA and CDR2 FQGNSA. With 5 bases clipped from V and 7 bases from J, the junction kept 3 bases outside the gene matches. The CDR3 covers 13 residues. The CDR3 region is CASSDRGSEKLFF. Written as DNA, the CDR3 is TGTGCCAGCAGCGACAGGGGTAGTGAAAAACTGTTTTTT. Based on the CDR3 plus reference TRBV7-2 and TRBJ1-4, the full variable domain is GAGVSQSPSNKVTEKGKDVELRCDPISGHTALYWYRQSLGQGLEFLIYFQGNSAPDKSGLPSDRFSAERTGGSVSTLTIQRTQQEDSAVYLCASSDRGSEKLFFGSGTQLSVL.